The clone carrying this TCR beta chain occurred once. This CDR3 comprises 13 residues. Trimming removed 1 base from V and 8 bases from J, with 9 bases in between. From germline, CDR1 is LNHNV and CDR2 YYDKDF (reference sequence). The method was immunoSEQ multiplex PCR; TCRdb's version includes in-frame clones alone and lacks a portion of them. The sample lists under 70,000 clones, 80% to 90% occurring once. This specimen comes from a study of blood T cell repertoires in COVID-19. The V and J genes are TRBV15 and TRBJ2-1; D perhaps matches TRBD2 (5 bases). The sample consisted of peripheral blood. The clonotype comes from a woman aged 55 to 70 with COVID-19, enrolled during active disease. The DNA for the CDR3 is TGTGCCACCAGCAGAGTTAGGCGGGATGAGCAGTTCTTC. Encoded protein: CATSRVRRDEQFF. Full variable domain (outside the CDR3, taken from reference TRBV15 and TRBJ2-1): DAMVIQNPRYQVTQFGKPVTLSCSQTLNHNVMYWYQQKSSQAPKLLFHYYDKDFNNEADTPDNFQSRRPNTSFCFLDIRSPGLGDTAMYLCATSRVRRDEQFFGPGTRLTVL.